A selection of T cell receptor beta chains follows, all from one sample in a study of vaccination and CD4 T cells after COVID-19. TCRdb fed the PCR reads into MiXCR, producing one record per CDR3 protein. This table has some 9,200 distinct CDR3 sequences, 30% to 45% appearing once. The antigens for these receptors are not known. Sequenced sample: CD4+ T cells from blood, cultured in vitro. The receptors here all came from a human donor in good health. Each CDR3 is given with its conserved first and last residue. The D gene is left open where the match is weak. A clone size is listed for some rows: how often the clone was seen (once, few, many), or a class if it is expanded.

d_gene	v_gene	j_gene	abundance	CDR3nt	CDR3aa
TRBD2	TRBV7-2	TRBJ2-7	.	TGTGCCAGCAGCTTAGGACTAGCGGGGCACACCTACGAGCAGTACTTC	CASSLGLAGHTYEQYF
.	TRBV19	TRBJ2-3	.	TGTGCCAGTAGTATAGAGGGAGATACGCAGTATTTT	CASSIEGDTQYF
.	TRBV20-1	TRBJ2-2	few	TGCAGTGCTTGTGATAACACCGGGGAGCTGTTTTTT	CSACDNTGELFF
TRBD1	TRBV20-1	TRBJ2-3	.	TGCAGTGCGAACCCGGCAGGCGGACAGGGGCGAGATACGCAGTATTTT	CSANPAGGQGRDTQYF
.	TRBV20-1	TRBJ2-7	.	TGCAGTGCTGGCGACGCACGAGGATCCTACGAGCAGTACTTC	CSAGDARGSYEQYF
TRBD2	TRBV7-9	TRBJ2-1	.	TGTGCCAGCAGCCCCCCCGGGGGTACTAGCGGGAGGAATGAGCAGTTCTTC	CASSPPGGTSGRNEQFF
TRBD2	TRBV20-1	TRBJ2-7	medium-sized	TGCAGTGCTAGACCGGGGCGGGAGGGCCGGAACGAGCAGTACTTC	CSARPGREGRNEQYF
TRBD2	TRBV20-1	TRBJ2-3	.	TGCAGTGCTAGGGCCGCTAGCGGGTCCCGCACAGATGCGCAGTATTTT	CSARAASGSRTDAQYF
TRBD1	TRBV5-4	TRBJ2-3	.	TGTGCCAGCAGCTCCGGGACAGGCACAGATACGCAGTATTTT	CASSSGTGTDTQYF
.	TRBV18	TRBJ1-2	.	TGTGCCAGCTCACCACGAGAGGGCGTTTATGGCTACACCTTC	CASSPREGVYGYTF
.	TRBV19	TRBJ1-5	few	TGTGCCAGTAGTATAGAGCAGGGGTGGGGCAATCAGCCCCAGCATTTT	CASSIEQGWGNQPQHF
.	TRBV19	TRBJ2-2	.	TGTGCCAGTAGTACTCTGGGCTTAGCGGTTAACACCGGGGAGCTGTTTTTT	CASSTLGLAVNTGELFF
.	TRBV6-1	TRBJ1-6	.	TGTGCCAGCAGTCGTTCAGGGTTAAACTCCTATAATTCACCCCTCCACTTT	CASSRSGLNSYNSPLHF